This is a list of T cell receptor beta chains from one sample in a study of blood T cell repertoires in COVID-19. Clones were sequenced by immunoSEQ multiplex PCR, and TCRdb holds only the in-frame ones, with some missing. The profile shows 300,000 to 400,000 clones, more than 80% of them singletons. The sequenced sample consisted of PBMCs or T cells enriched from blood (not recorded which). Every receptor here comes from a young man who had recovered from COVID-19. Each CDR3 is given with its conserved first and last residue.

>TRBV6-5
CASKLATNEKLFF
>TRBV24-1
CATSDLRTGNYGYTF
>TRBV2
CASIAGRSNYGYTF
>TRBV7-3
CASSSPGRANGELFF
>TRBV7-2
CATALGGFGNTIYF
>TRBV9
CASSVRMEGTSSYNEQFF
>TRBV27
CASSLLANSYEQYF
>TRBV3-1/TRBV3-2
CASSQGRIANEQFF
>TRBV12-5
CATSGLGGRETQYF
>TRBV7-2
CASSLGTSADTQYF
>TRBV2
CASTQIQGNTEAFF
>TRBV28
CASSSFQGINEKLFF
>TRBV12-3/TRBV12-4
CASIIPPGTQYF
>TRBV7-9
CASRTDREEAFF
>TRBV5-6
CASSLVETPYEQYF
>TRBV27
CASSLPQNGELFF